One T cell receptor (beta chain) is described in this entry. The data stem from a study of blood T cell repertoires in COVID-19. Study background: The cDNA or gDNA used as material had been derived from T cells, B-cell-depleted T cells, or PBMCs.

Between the trimmed V and J ends, which lost 2 bases and 5 bases, there was a span of 7 bases. The length of the CDR3 is 14 residues. The V gene's germline CDR1 is KGHSH and CDR2 LQKENI. The data were produced by immunoSEQ multiplex PCR, yet TCRdb's version contains in-frame clones alone and is incomplete. The table lists roughly 160,000 clones, 82% of them singletons. The rearrangement links TRBV18 to TRBJ1-6; no clear D. Sequencing was carried out using PBMCs or T cells enriched from blood (not recorded which). The receptor was isolated from a man aged 60 to 75 who had recovered from COVID-19. In DNA form, the CDR3 reads TGTGCCAGCTCACCATTCCGGGATAATTCACCCCTCCACTTT. Protein product: CASSPFRDNSPLHF.